The T cell receptor (beta chain) described here comes from a study of regulatory T cells in long-lasting Graves disease. Findings and caveats of the study: Study was limited to peripheral blood, excluding thyroid tissue.

Time point meaning: newly diagnosed GD, antithyroid drugs for less than 3 months. Isolated PBMC RNA provided the starting material for the TCR library. This clonotype has a handful of counts. The antigen remains unidentified. Germline CDR1 SGDLS, CDR2 YYNGEE. This CDR3 has 15 residues. With 2 bases removed from V and 2 bases from J, the gap between germline ends came to 14 bases. According to the study, TCR beta libraries were built with iRepertoire HTBI primers and CDR3-region Arm-PCR. Using its own MiXCR run on the multiplex PCR reads, TCRdb lists one record per CDR3 protein. Counted here are 510,000 or so distinct CDR3 sequences, around 13% occurring once; the ten biggest clones make up roughly 8.9%. The sample also formed part of further work on T cells in Graves' hyperthyroidism and ophthalmopathy. That work adds: Diagnostic assessment was based on clinical symptoms, serum thyroxine and TRAb, thyroid ultrasound and orbital computed tomography. The HTBI set primed first-round TCR CDR3 RT-PCR.

The sequence was collected from a young woman with Graves disease. This chain connects TRBV9 to TRBJ2-7; possibly TRBD1 for D (5 bases). This specimen was peripheral blood mononuclear cells (PBMCs), taken at new diagnosis, from a patient treated with antithyroid drugs. The CDR3 is CASSVGVGQTYEQYF. CDR3 sequence (DNA): TGTGCCAGCAGCGTTGGGGTAGGACAAACCTACGAGCAGTACTTC.